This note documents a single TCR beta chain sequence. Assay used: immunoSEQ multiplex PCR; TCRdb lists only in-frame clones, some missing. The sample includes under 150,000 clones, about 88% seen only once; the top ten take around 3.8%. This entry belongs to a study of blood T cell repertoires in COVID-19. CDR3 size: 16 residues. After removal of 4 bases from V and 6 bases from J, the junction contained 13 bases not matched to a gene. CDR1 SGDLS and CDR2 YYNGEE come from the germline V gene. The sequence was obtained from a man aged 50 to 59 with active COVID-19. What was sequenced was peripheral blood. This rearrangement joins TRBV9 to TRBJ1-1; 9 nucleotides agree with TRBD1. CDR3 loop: CASSLRPGTGRAEAFF. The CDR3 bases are TGTGCCAGCAGCCTCCGCCCAGGGACAGGGCGGGCTGAAGCTTTCTTT.